The sequence of this TCR beta chain was determined in a study of siplizumab effects on memory and regulatory T cells. V lost 1 base to trimming and J lost 2 bases; unmatched junction nucleotides: 3. CDR1 is LGHNA, CDR2 YSLEER, per germline. The CDR3 totals 17 residues. Profiled with immunoSEQ multiplex PCR; TCRdb holds only in-frame clones, not every one. The top ten hold approximately 4.5% of the sample, which has some 75,000 clones, 93% seen once. Sequencing was performed on CD8+ T cells sorted from blood. The clonotype comes from a human donor in good health. The chain links TRBV4-3 to TRBJ2-1; 12 positions match TRBD2. The CDR3 is CASSQATSGGPYNEQFF. CDR3 coding DNA: TGCGCCAGCAGCCAAGCGACTAGCGGGGGCCCCTACAATGAGCAGTTCTTC.